This T cell receptor (beta chain) appears in the sequencing data of a study of OX40 agonist ivuxolimab in advanced cancers. Study-wide points: What antigens the expanded peripheral T cells recognized was never established.

The length of the CDR3 is 12 residues. The germline V gene has CDR1 KGHSH and CDR2 LQKENI. Trimming removed 3 bases at V and 0 bases at J, with 1 base between. Using immunoSEQ multiplex PCR, the repertoire was profiled, and TCRdb retains in-frame clones only, with some absent. The table lists approximately 24,000 clones, approximately 85% of them singletons. Comments on this clone: The antigen remains undetermined.

The gene calls are TRBV18 and TRBJ2-3; D gene uncertain. Here the sequenced sample was CD4+ or CD8+ T cells sorted from blood, taken in a trial of the OX40 agonist ivuxolimab. The clonotype comes from an adult with an advanced solid tumor such as melanoma, head and neck, liver or kidney cancer. CDR3 amino acids: CASSPSTDTQYF. In nucleotides, the CDR3 is TGTGCCAGCTCACCGAGCACAGATACGCAGTATTTT.